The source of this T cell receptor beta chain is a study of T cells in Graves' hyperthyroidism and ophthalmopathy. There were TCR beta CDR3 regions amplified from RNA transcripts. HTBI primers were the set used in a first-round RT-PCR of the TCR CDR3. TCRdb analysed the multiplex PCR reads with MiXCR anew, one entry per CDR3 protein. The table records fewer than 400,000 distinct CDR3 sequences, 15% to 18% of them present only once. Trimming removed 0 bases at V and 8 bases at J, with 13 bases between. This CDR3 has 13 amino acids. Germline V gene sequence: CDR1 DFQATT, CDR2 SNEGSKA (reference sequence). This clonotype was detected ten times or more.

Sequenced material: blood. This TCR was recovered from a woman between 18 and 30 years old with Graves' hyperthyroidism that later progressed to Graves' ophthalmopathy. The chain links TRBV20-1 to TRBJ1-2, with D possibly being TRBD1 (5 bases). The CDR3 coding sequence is TGCAGTGCTAGAGACAGGGACCTAAGGGGCTACACCTTC. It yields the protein CSARDRDLRGYTF.